The source of this TCR beta chain is a study of T cell changes during pregnancy in multiple sclerosis. Profiled with immunoSEQ multiplex PCR; TCRdb holds only in-frame clones, not every one. The repertoire has about 100,000 clones, around 93% of them found once; the top ten carry 0.65% to 0.9%. This TCR came from a female donor in good health, enrolled as a control in a pregnancy study. This material consisted of peripheral blood, taken in the third trimester of pregnancy.

The CDR3 DNA is TGTGCCAGTAGTATACGGGGTACTACCGAGCAGTACTTC. Protein: CASSIRGTTEQYF. V is TRBV19 and J is TRBJ2-7; a weak D match, TRBD2 (5 bases). The germline gives CDR1 LNHDA, CDR2 SQIVND (reference sequence). The CDR3 covers 13 residues. V lost 2 bases to trimming and J lost 6 bases, with 11 bases between them. Full variable domain (rest looked up from reference TRBV19 and TRBJ2-7): DGGITQSPKYLFRKEGQNVTLSCEQNLNHDAMYWYRQDPGQGLRLIYYSQIVNDFQKGDIAEGYSVSREKKESFPLTVTSAQKNPTAFYLCASSIRGTTEQYFGPGTRLTVT.